This T cell receptor beta chain was captured by sequencing in a study of spatial heterogeneity in lung cancer. In its sample, this clonotype was seen many times. TCRdb reprocessed the 5' RACE reads with MiXCR, giving one entry per CDR3 protein. This repertoire shows more than 45,000 distinct CDR3 sequences, roughly 5.7% found once; its top ten account for around 10%. Documented time point: sample taken at primary tumor resection. Sequencing was performed on whole RNA extracted from tumor and nontumor lung tissue, or from frozen PBMC, and the material was left unsorted. The cohort: under 80 early-stage, untreated non-small cell lung cancer patients. Germline V gene data show CDR1 as SGHNT and CDR2 as YYREEE (reference sequence). J gave up 8 bases and V 4 bases, and 9 bases lay outside the gene matches. The CDR3 length is 15 residues.

The TCR comes from a male donor with early-stage non-small cell lung cancer. The sequencing used PBMCs, collected at surgery. The V and J genes are TRBV5-4 and TRBJ2-1; 10 positions match TRBD2. The CDR3, as DNA: TGTGCCAGCAGCCCGATAGCGGGAGGTTGGGATGAGCAGTTCTTC. Encoded protein: CASSPIAGGWDEQFF.